The 22 T cell receptor beta chains below were found in one sample sequenced in a study of T cell repertoires in cytomegalovirus infection. MiXCR, run by TCRdb on the reads, gives a single entry per CDR3 protein. Among hundreds of thousands of distinct CDR3 sequences listed, 6% to 8% were seen once. The sequenced sample was PBMCs. The receptor source for this set is a human donor in good health (CMV status not recorded). Some clones in this sample may be carry-over from other donors' samples.

In DNA, the CDR3 is TGTGCCAGCAGTTTAGGGACCATCCGTGGTGGCTACACCTTC. It codes for CASSLGTIRGGYTF. The chain carries TRBV28 and TRBJ1-2, with TRBD1 as a possible D gene (5 bases). The CDR3 is 14 residues long. In germline, CDR1 is MDHEN, CDR2 SYDVKM. V was shortened by 2 bases and J by 7 bases, with 14 bases between the two germline ends.

This clonotype came up many times. A junction end diverges from the germline sequence, so it may reflect a read error. J is TRBJ2-2 and V is TRBV7-7; TRBD2 agrees at 10 bases. The CDR3 extends over 19 amino acids. Germline lookup yields CDR1 SSHAT and CDR2 FNYEAQ (reference sequence). The chain's CDR3 is CASSLVASGGRTNTGELFF. The CDR3 DNA reads TGTGCTAGCAGCTTAGTGGCTAGCGGGGGCCGCACGAACACCGGGGAGCTGTTTTTT. Complete variable domain (other parts from reference TRBV7-7 and TRBJ2-2): GAGVSQSPRYKVTKRGQDVTLRCDPISSHATLYWYQQALGQGPEFLTYFNYEAQPDKSGLPSDRFSAERPEGSISTLTIQRTEQRDSAMYRCASSLVASGGRTNTGELFFGEGSRLTVL.

This clonotype was detected ten times or more. The CDR3 sequence is CASSQGERGAAYF. DNA of the CDR3: TGTGCCAGCAGCCAGGGAGAGCGGGGGGCCGCGTATTTT. This chain uses TRBV11-2 with TRBJ2-3; 9 bases match TRBD2. CDR3 size: 13 residues. The V gene's germline CDR1 is SGHAT and CDR2 FQNNGV. The J segment lost 14 bases and the V segment lost 5 bases, leaving 11 bases of the junction unmatched.

This clonotype has a count of ten or more. V is TRBV28 and J is TRBJ1-2; no clear D gene. The length of the CDR3 is 13 residues. The V gene's germline CDR1 is MDHEN and CDR2 SYDVKM. The V gene lost 2 bases and the J gene lost 4 bases, with 8 bases spanning the gap. CDR3 in amino acids: CASSLEGLYGYTF. Written as DNA, the CDR3 is TGTGCCAGCAGTTTAGAGGGCCTCTATGGCTACACCTTC.

This clonotype came up many times. The chain's CDR3 is CASSPHRGDRNSPLHF. The DNA for the CDR3 is TGCGCCAGCAGCCCTCACCGAGGGGACAGAAATTCACCCCTCCACTTT. This chain connects TRBV5-1 to TRBJ1-6; 7 nucleotides agree with TRBD1. V was pared by 4 bases and J by 7 bases, with 11 bases of the junction left unmatched. Germline CDR1 reads SGHRS; CDR2 reads YFSETQ. There are 16 residues in the CDR3.

This clonotype has a count of ten or more. The V call is TRBV28, the J call TRBJ2-7; the match to TRBD1 covers 8 bases. After removal of 6 bases from V and 11 bases from J, the junction contained 9 bases not matched to a gene. Germline V gene data show CDR1 as MDHEN and CDR2 as SYDVKM. The CDR3 is 12 residues long. The CDR3 spells CASRTPGGGEYF. In DNA form, the CDR3 reads TGTGCCAGCAGAACTCCAGGGGGCGGCGAGTACTTC.

The chain couples TRBV3-1 to TRBJ1-6; 9 nucleotides align to TRBD1. The CDR3 covers 14 residues. V dropped 3 bases and J dropped 7; count of bases not matched to a gene: 1. Germline CDR1 LGHDT, CDR2 YNNKEL (reference sequence). The CDR3: CASSQTGGNSPLHF. The CDR3 DNA is TGTGCCAGCAGCCAGACAGGGGGGAATTCACCCCTCCACTTT.

This clonotype has just a few counts. This chain links TRBV9 with TRBJ1-1; TRBD1 matches 8 bases. Germline CDR1 and CDR2: SGDLS and YYNGEE. CDR3 size: 15 residues. V was clipped by 0 bases and J by 5 bases; unmatched bases: 6. CDR3 protein: CASSVAGQGRTEAFF. The DNA of the CDR3 is TGTGCCAGCAGCGTAGCCGGACAGGGTAGAACTGAAGCTTTCTTT.

This clonotype has ten or more counts. The gene calls are TRBV24-1 and TRBJ2-1; 10 bases align to TRBD2. CDR3 size: 14 residues. Germline lookup yields CDR1 KGHDR and CDR2 SFDVKD. V was pared by 10 bases and J by 8 bases, with 10 bases of the junction left unmatched. In DNA, the CDR3 is TGTGCCACTCACAGCGGGGGGGTGTACGATGAGCAGTTCTTC. Protein product: CATHSGGVYDEQFF.

This clonotype was seen many times. As DNA, the CDR3 is TGTGCCAGCAGCCAAGAGGGGTCCCAAGAGACCCAGTACTTC. This gives the protein CASSQEGSQETQYF. This sequence joins TRBV7-9 and TRBJ2-5; tentatively, D is TRBD1 or TRBD2 (5 bases each). The length of the CDR3 is 14 residues. Germline V CDR1 and CDR2: SEHNR, FQNEAQ (reference sequence). V shed 5 bases and J shed 1 base, with 11 bases lying between them.

The sample holds a few counts of this clonotype. The chain links TRBV28 to TRBJ2-7, with 8 positions matching TRBD1. V gave up 7 bases and J gave up 3 bases; unmatched junction bases: 5. Looked up from germline, CDR1 is MDHEN and CDR2 is SYDVKM. CDR3 length equals 13 residues. CDR3 DNA sequence: TGTGCCAGCATCTCGGGACAGGACTACGAGCAGTACTTC. Its translation is CASISGQDYEQYF.

Turning to this clonotype: This could be a read error, since a much larger clone is one nucleotide away. The chain joins TRBV9 to TRBJ2-1; 10 bases fit TRBD1. The germline CDR1 and CDR2 sequences are SGDLS and YYNGEE. The CDR3 extends over 15 amino acids. The CDR3 region has the DNA TGTGTCAGCAGCGTAGGGACAGGGGTGTACAATGAGCAGTTCTTC. Translation gives CVSSVGTGVYNEQFF.

This clonotype has a count of ten or more. The DNA of the CDR3 is TGTGCCAGCAGTCCTGGCGGGGGGACGAACACTGAAGCTTTCTTT. This gives the protein CASSPGGGTNTEAFF. V gene TRBV28 combines with J gene TRBJ1-1; tentative D call: TRBD1 (5 bases). Trimming removed 5 bases at V and 1 base at J, with 14 bases between. This CDR3 has 15 residues. The germline gives CDR1 MDHEN, CDR2 SYDVKM.

This clonotype was counted at least ten times. This chain connects TRBV7-2 to TRBJ1-1, with D unclear. The V and J ends lost 2 bases and 7 bases respectively, with 8 bases between them. CDR1 and CDR2 from the germline V gene are SGHTA and FQGNSA. The CDR3 has 12 residues. The CDR3 loop reads CASSLRLHEAFF. CDR3 nucleotides: TGTGCCAGCAGCTTAAGGTTGCATGAAGCTTTCTTT.

The sample holds many counts of this clonotype. The rearrangement uses TRBV7-2 and TRBJ2-5; maybe TRBD1 (6 bases). In germline, CDR1 is SGHTA, CDR2 FQGNSA. This CDR3 contains 16 residues. The V gene lost 2 bases and the J gene lost 3 bases, with 16 bases spanning the gap. In nucleotides, the CDR3 is TGTGCCAGCAGCTTACCGCAGGGGTTGAGGGAAGAGACCCAGTACTTC. It encodes CASSLPQGLREETQYF. Full variable domain (rest looked up from reference TRBV7-2 and TRBJ2-5): GAGVSQSPSNKVTEKGKDVELRCDPISGHTALYWYRQSLGQGLEFLIYFQGNSAPDKSGLPSDRFSAERTGGSVSTLTIQRTQQEDSAVYLCASSLPQGLREETQYFGPGTRLLVL.

In its sample, this clonotype was seen many times. The V gene is TRBV7-2, the J gene TRBJ2-3; 8 positions agree with TRBD2. V lost 5 bases, J lost 4 bases, and 5 bases stayed unmatched. The CDR3 is made up of 14 amino acids. Germline assignment: CDR1 SGHTA and CDR2 FQGNSA. As DNA, the CDR3 is TGTGCCAGCAGCCGGGGGGGCCGGGCAGATACGCAGTATTTT. Translation gives CASSRGGRADTQYF.

In the case of this clonotype: With a much larger clone just one base away, this may be a read error. The CDR3 region has the DNA TGCAGCATTGATGGTTTTTGGGGGGGAGACAATGAGCAGTTCTTC. It translates to CSIDGFWGGDNEQFF. The genes are TRBV29-1 and TRBJ2-1, with 7 bases matching TRBD2. The CDR3 has 15 amino acids. Germline V gene data show CDR1 as SQVTM and CDR2 as ANQGSEA.

This clonotype was recorded many times. The CDR3 loop is CASSSLWSYRVSEQYF. Written as DNA, the CDR3 is TGTGCCAGCAGCTCCCTTTGGTCGTACAGAGTATCCGAGCAGTACTTC. V usage is TRBV7-8 and J usage is TRBJ2-7; D is ambiguous. Germline V gene lookup returns CDR1 SGHVS and CDR2 FQNEAQ. The CDR3 has 16 residues. Trimming cost V 4 bases and J 6 bases, with 22 bases left between them.

This clonotype was seen a handful of times. The V call is TRBV20-1, the J call TRBJ1-6; TRBD1 is a possible D gene (5 bases). V lost 1 base and J 0 bases, leaving 13 bases between the germline ends. The CDR3 consists of 17 residues. CDR1 and CDR2 from the germline V gene are DFQATT and SNEGSKA (reference sequence). For the CDR3, the DNA is TGCAGTGCTAGAGCGAGGGGATCGAGCTCCTATAATTCACCCCTCCACTTT. Translating it yields CSARARGSSSYNSPLHF.

This clonotype was detected ten times or more. The CDR3: CAWTHGAVLNTGELFF. The CDR3 DNA reads TGTGCCTGGACCCACGGGGCAGTTTTGAACACCGGGGAGCTGTTTTTT. This chain uses TRBV30 with TRBJ2-2, with D perhaps given as TRBD1 or TRBD2 (5 bases each). The CDR3 loop spans 16 amino acids. Trimming cost V 4 bases and J 1 base, with 16 bases left between them. Germline CDR1 reads GTSNPN; CDR2 reads SVGIG (reference sequence).

This clonotype was counted at least ten times. V and J are TRBV15 and TRBJ2-6; D may be TRBD1 (6 bases). V was shortened by 0 bases and J by 4 bases, with 13 bases between the two germline ends. There are 17 residues in the CDR3. CDR1 and CDR2 (germline): LNHNV, YYDKDF (reference sequence). As DNA, the CDR3 is TGTGCCACCAGCAGAGAACAGGGAGCGCGGGGGGCCAACGTCCTGACTTTC. Encoded protein: CATSREQGARGANVLTF.

This clonotype was observed at least ten times. The chain recombines TRBV6-2 or TRBV6-3 with TRBJ2-2; D gene unclear. V lost 6 bases and J lost 6, with 8 bases in between. This CDR3 spans 12 amino acids. Germline values: CDR1 MNHEY, CDR2 SVGEGT. CDR3 sequence: CASRINAGELFF. CDR3 coding DNA: TGTGCCAGCAGGATAAACGCCGGGGAGCTGTTTTTT.